The 27 T cell receptor beta chains below come from one sample, sequenced in a study of shared clonotypes between healthy human individuals. TCRdb's copy holds only in-frame clones and misses some; the assay was immunoSEQ multiplex PCR. The data contain over 1.4 million clones, about 96% of them singletons. Sequencing was carried out using naive CD4+ T cells sorted from blood. Described subset: CD45RA+ positively selected. The source of these receptors is a man under 40 in good health.

The chain has TRBV7-2 and TRBJ2-3; D gene ambiguous. The CDR3 has 14 amino acids. Germline V gene data show CDR1 as SGHTA and CDR2 as FQGNSA. V was pared by 2 bases and J by 3 bases, with 9 bases between. The CDR3 is CASSLQARTDTQYF. For the CDR3, the DNA is TGTGCCAGCAGCTTACAAGCGCGGACAGATACGCAGTATTTT.

About this clone itself: This CDR3 is also generated by other DNA sequences in the sample. This chain uses TRBV28 with TRBJ1-5, with D perhaps matching TRBD1 (5 bases). Trimming left V 2 bases short and J 2 bases short, with 10 bases between. This CDR3 has 15 amino acids. CDR1 is MDHEN, CDR2 SYDVKM, per germline. CDR3 nucleotides: TGTGCCAGCAGTTTAGGGGGACGGGGCAATCAGCCCCAGCATTTT. It codes for CASSLGGRGNQPQHF.

The chain joins TRBV7-6 to TRBJ2-5; the match to TRBD1 covers 8 bases. Germline V gene sequence: CDR1 SGHVS, CDR2 FNYEAQ. The ends lost 5 bases at V and 1 base at J; junction bases unmatched: 9. The CDR3 has 16 residues. CDR3 amino acids: CASSRTGLNLQETQYF. Here the CDR3 DNA reads TGTGCCAGCAGCAGGACAGGGCTGAACCTCCAAGAGACCCAGTACTTC. Full variable domain (rest looked up from reference TRBV7-6 and TRBJ2-5): GAGVSQSPRYKVTKRGQDVALRCDPISGHVSLYWYRQALGQGPEFLTYFNYEAQQDKSGLPNDRFSAERPEGSISTLTIQRTEQRDSAMYRCASSRTGLNLQETQYFGPGTRLLVL.

V gene TRBV11-3 combines with J gene TRBJ2-1; 13 bases agree with TRBD2. This CDR3 has 15 residues. From germline, CDR1 is SGHNT and CDR2 YENEEA. V shed 5 bases and J 10 bases; nucleotides not matched to a gene: 8. The CDR3, as DNA: TGTGCCAGCAGCCAAACTAGCGGGAGGGCGGGGGAGCAGTTCTTC. This translates into CASSQTSGRAGEQFF.

The chain is built from TRBV9 and TRBJ2-3, with D possibly matching TRBD2 (6 bases). The CDR3 length is 16 residues. Trimming stripped 2 bases from V and 2 bases from J, with 15 bases between. Germline CDR1 and CDR2: SGDLS and YYNGEE. Here the CDR3 reads CASSVLLGGITDTQYF. CDR3 coding DNA: TGTGCCAGCAGCGTCTTACTTGGGGGGATCACAGATACGCAGTATTTT.

This rearrangement joins TRBV5-4 to TRBJ2-7; TRBD2 agrees at 7 bases. The length of the CDR3 is 16 residues. Germline CDR1 SGHNT, CDR2 YYREEE (reference sequence). The V gene end was trimmed by 4 bases and the J gene end by 3 bases; junction bases not matched to a gene: 13. The CDR3: CASSLDGGVSFYEQYF. The CDR3 DNA follows: TGTGCCAGCAGCCTGGATGGGGGGGTTAGCTTCTACGAGCAGTACTTC.

V is TRBV27 and J is TRBJ2-7; 8 nucleotides line up with TRBD2. The CDR3 is 17 residues long. CDR1 and CDR2 (germline): MNHEY, SMNVEV (reference sequence). V shed 6 bases, J shed 7 bases, and the junction held 20 bases outside the gene matches. This chain's CDR3 is CASSPTRRGTSEAEQYF. CDR3 nucleotides: TGTGCCAGCAGCCCCACCCGGCGGGGGACTAGTGAGGCGGAGCAGTACTTC.

This clone was picked up one time. The CDR3 is CASSSGGTATPTEAFF. DNA of the CDR3: TGTGCCAGCAGTTCGGGGGGGACGGCCACCCCCACTGAAGCTTTCTTT. The V and J genes are TRBV28 and TRBJ1-1; D is perhaps TRBD1 (5 bases). Trimming took 4 bases from V and 4 from J, leaving 19 bases between them. The length of the CDR3 is 16 residues. CDR1 is MDHEN and CDR2 is SYDVKM in the germline V gene.

This rearrangement joins TRBV6-5 to TRBJ1-2; 7 positions agree with TRBD1. The CDR3 covers 14 residues. The germline CDR1 and CDR2 sequences are MNHEY and SVGAGI. The ends lost 6 bases at V and 10 bases at J; junction bases unmatched: 14. In nucleotides, the CDR3 is TGTGCCAGCAGACTACTCAGGGACAGCCGTTACTACACCTTC. Protein sequence: CASRLLRDSRYYTF.

This clone was seen a single time. The chain has TRBV11-2 and TRBJ2-2; D is perhaps TRBD1 (7 bases). The V end lost 4 bases, the J end lost 7 bases, and 16 bases lay between the germline ends. Germline assignment: CDR1 SGHAT and CDR2 FQNNGV. CDR3 length: 15 amino acids. The CDR3 nucleotides read TGTGCCAGCAGCTCTTCCGGGACAGCGGGCGGGGAGCTGTTTTTT. Amino acids: CASSSSGTAGGELFF.

This rearrangement joins TRBV5-8 to TRBJ2-1, with TRBD1 matching 9 bases. CDR3 length equals 14 residues. From germline, CDR1 is SGHTS and CDR2 YDEGEE. J was trimmed by 6 bases and V by 6 bases; bases with no gene match: 7. DNA of the CDR3: TGTGCCAGCATGGGGGACAGGGCTATCAATGAGCAGTTCTTC. Amino acids: CASMGDRAINEQFF.

This chain links TRBV5-5 with TRBJ2-7; D not certain. CDR1 is SGHKS, CDR2 YYEKEE, per germline (reference sequence). CDR3 length: 13 residues. V dropped 2 bases and J dropped 2 bases, with 8 bases sitting between them. The CDR3 loop reads CASSFHSTYEQYF. The CDR3 DNA follows: TGTGCCAGCAGCTTCCATTCTACCTACGAGCAGTACTTC.

CDR3 amino acids: CASSPRSDNEQFF. CDR3 nucleotides: TGTGCCAGCAGCCCCCGGTCAGACAATGAGCAGTTCTTC. The V and J genes are TRBV2 and TRBJ2-1; D remains ambiguous. V lost 6 bases and J 5 bases, leaving 11 bases between the germline ends. Germline CDR1 and CDR2: SNHLY and FYNNEI. This CDR3 comprises 13 residues. Drawing the rest from reference TRBV2 and TRBJ2-1, the complete variable domain is EPEVTQTPSHQVTQMGQEVILRCVPISNHLYFYWYRQILGQKVEFLVSFYNNEISEKSEIFDDQFSVERPDGSNFTLKIRSTKLEDSAMYFCASSPRSDNEQFFGPGTRLTVL.

The gene calls are TRBV7-1 and TRBJ2-2, with D perhaps TRBD2 (6 bases). TRBV7-1 is filed as an ORF, its function uncertain. V was cut by 4 bases and J by 1 base, with 10 bases left in between. The CDR3 contains 15 residues. CDR3 nucleotide sequence: TGTGCCAGCAGCTTTTCAGCGGGGAACACCGGGGAGCTGTTTTTT. Translating it yields CASSFSAGNTGELFF.

The chain has TRBV29-1 and TRBJ2-4; D remains ambiguous. The CDR3 loop spans 13 amino acids. The V gene's germline CDR1 is SQVTM and CDR2 ANQGSEA. Trimming took 6 bases from V and 0 from J, leaving 9 bases between them. The CDR3 coding sequence is TGCAGCGTGATAAATCTAGCCAAAAACATTCAGTACTTC. Its translation: CSVINLAKNIQYF.

This chain links TRBV19 with TRBJ2-3; D might be TRBD2 (6 bases). V was shortened by 9 bases and J by 3 bases, with 13 bases between the two germline ends. Germline CDR1 and CDR2: LNHDA and SQIVND (reference sequence). The CDR3 is 13 residues long. The CDR3 spells CASRGTDTDTQYF. As DNA, the CDR3 is TGTGCCAGCAGAGGGACTGATACAGATACGCAGTATTTT.

V gene TRBV15 combines with J gene TRBJ2-7; the D gene could be TRBD1 or TRBD2 (5 bases each). The CDR3 covers 15 residues. With 2 bases removed from V and 6 bases from J, the gap between germline ends came to 17 bases. Germline assignment: CDR1 LNHNV and CDR2 YYDKDF (reference sequence). The CDR3 is CATSRILGDGGEQYF. The CDR3 DNA sequence: TGTGCCACCAGCAGAATCCTAGGGGATGGGGGCGAGCAGTACTTC.

As to this clone: Other DNA sequences from this sample encode an identical CDR3 as well. The chain employs TRBV7-2 and TRBJ1-2; 7 nucleotides align to TRBD1. The junction had 4 bases not matched to a gene; V was cut back by 1 base and J by 8 bases. CDR1 and CDR2 from the germline V gene are SGHTA and FQGNSA. CDR3 length equals 13 residues. This CDR3 reads CASSLGRGQGYTF. CDR3 coding DNA: TGTGCCAGCAGCTTAGGAAGGGGGCAGGGCTACACCTTC.

The V gene is TRBV7-2, the J gene TRBJ1-2; 9 positions agree with TRBD1. The CDR3 has 16 residues. J lost 8 bases, V lost 3 bases, and 13 bases had no gene match. CDR1 and CDR2 (germline): SGHTA, FQGNSA. DNA of the CDR3: TGTGCCAGCAGCTTCATTAGTGTTGGACAGGGGAGCGGCTACACCTTC. Translation: CASSFISVGQGSGYTF.

With respect to this clone: This sample also contains other DNA sequences that code for the same CDR3. The chain couples TRBV9 to TRBJ2-7; maybe TRBD1 (5 bases). The germline V and J ends were trimmed by 0 bases and 2 bases, with 12 bases remaining between them. This CDR3 is 15 amino acids long. Germline CDR1 is SGDLS and CDR2 is YYNGEE. CDR3 in DNA: TGTGCCAGCAGCGTAGAAGGGGCGTCCACCTACGAGCAGTACTTC. Protein: CASSVEGASTYEQYF.

The V and J genes are TRBV7-2 and TRBJ2-2, with TRBD2 matching over 11 bases. CDR1 and CDR2 from the germline V gene are SGHTA and FQGNSA. This CDR3 has 17 residues. With 2 bases clipped from V and 5 bases from J, the junction kept 7 bases outside the gene matches. CDR3 in DNA: TGTGCCAGCAGCTTATCCCGACTAGCGGGAATTACCGGGGAGCTGTTTTTT. This sequence encodes CASSLSRLAGITGELFF. The whole variable domain, remainder taken from reference TRBV7-2 and TRBJ2-2, is GAGVSQSPSNKVTEKGKDVELRCDPISGHTALYWYRQSLGQGLEFLIYFQGNSAPDKSGLPSDRFSAERTGGSVSTLTIQRTQQEDSAVYLCASSLSRLAGITGELFFGEGSRLTVL.

The J gene is TRBJ2-1, the V gene TRBV7-8, with 11 bases fitting TRBD2. The CDR3 spans 16 residues. CDR1 is SGHVS, CDR2 FQNEAQ, per germline. After removal of 6 bases from V and 4 bases from J, the junction contained 8 bases not matched to a gene. This CDR3 reads CASSFRSGRAYNEQFF. The CDR3 nucleotides read TGTGCCAGCAGTTTCCGTAGCGGGAGGGCGTACAATGAGCAGTTCTTC.

This chain links TRBV18 with TRBJ2-2, with D uncertain. Per germline, CDR1 KGHSH and CDR2 LQKENI. V was shortened by 6 bases and J by 0 bases, with 14 bases between the two germline ends. The CDR3 has 16 amino acids. CDR3 residues: CASSLLGNTNTGELFF. CDR3 in DNA: TGTGCCAGCTCTCTCCTAGGGAACACGAACACCGGGGAGCTGTTTTTT.

The V gene is TRBV5-6, the J gene TRBJ2-3, with D perhaps matching TRBD1 (6 bases). This CDR3 is 13 amino acids long. V lost 6 bases and J lost 3, with 11 bases in between. The V gene's germline CDR1 is SGHDT and CDR2 YYEEEE. The CDR3 nucleotides read TGTGCCAGCAACCATCAGGGGACAGATACGCAGTATTTT. This gives the protein CASNHQGTDTQYF.

A remark on this clone: At one end, the junction sequence differs from germline, possibly due to a read error. This rearrangement joins TRBV7-7 to TRBJ2-5; maybe TRBD2 (5 bases). In germline, CDR1 is SSHAT, CDR2 FNYEAQ (reference sequence). CDR3 length: 17 amino acids. CDR3 sequence reads: CASSLVFVSSSQETQYF. DNA of the CDR3: TGTGCTAGCAGCTTAGTCTTCGTGTCTAGCAGCCAAGAGACCCAGTACTTC.

About this clone itself: This sample also contains other DNA sequences that code for the same CDR3. The rearrangement uses TRBV29-1 and TRBJ2-5; TRBD1 matches at 7 bases. The germline V gene has CDR1 SQVTM and CDR2 ANQGSEA. Trimming at V came to 6 bases and at J to 2 bases, leaving 0 bases not matched to a gene. The CDR3 runs to 11 residues. Here the CDR3 reads CSVGQQETQYF. The DNA of the CDR3 is TGCAGCGTGGGACAGCAAGAGACCCAGTACTTC. Supplemented by reference TRBV29-1 and TRBJ2-5, the full variable domain reads SAVISQKPSRDICQRGTSLTIQCQVDSQVTMMFWYRQQPGQSLTLIATANQGSEATYESGFVIDKFPISRPNLTFSTLTVSNMSPEDSSIYLCSVGQQETQYFGPGTRLLVL.

The V and J genes are TRBV4-3 and TRBJ2-7; 9 positions match TRBD1. CDR3 size: 15 residues. The junction had 6 bases not matched to a gene; V was cut back by 2 bases and J by 4 bases. Per germline, CDR1 LGHNA and CDR2 YSLEER. CDR3 residues: CASSQLPTGGYEQYF. CDR3 bases: TGCGCCAGCAGCCAACTCCCGACAGGGGGGTACGAGCAGTACTTC.